The 20 T cell receptor beta chains below all came from one sample that was sequenced in a study of early T cells in non-severe SARS-CoV-2 infection. TCRdb called the 5' RACE reads again in MiXCR, with one record for every CDR3 protein. The table lists roughly 70,000 distinct CDR3 sequences, 20% to 25% of them singletons. The material was whole blood, obtained at baseline. These TCRs come from an adult who was a healthcare worker with PCR-confirmed SARS-CoV-2 infection or an uninfected control (not recorded which).

The rearrangement links TRBV2 to TRBJ2-5; perhaps TRBD2 as D (6 bases). Trimming took 4 bases from V and 5 from J, leaving 11 bases between them. The CDR3 runs 13 residues. Germline V gives CDR1 SNHLY, CDR2 FYNNEI. In nucleotides, the CDR3 is TGTGCCAGCAGTGGGGAACGGGAGGAGACCCAGTACTTC. Translating gives CASSGEREETQYF.

The V call is TRBV19, the J call TRBJ1-2, with 12 bases identical to TRBD1. The CDR3 runs 16 residues. V shed 4 bases, J shed 7 bases, and the junction held 10 bases outside the gene matches. Germline V CDR1 and CDR2: LNHDA, SQIVND (reference sequence). CDR3 in amino acids: CASSNRDRGLESGYTF. The DNA of the CDR3 is TGTGCCAGTAGTAACCGGGACAGGGGGCTGGAGAGTGGCTACACCTTC.

The V gene is TRBV7-2, the J gene TRBJ2-7; D is uncertain. Per the germline V gene, CDR1 is SGHTA and CDR2 is FQGNSA. V was clipped by 1 base and J by 2 bases, with 9 bases between them. This CDR3 spans 14 amino acids. CDR3 residues: CASSLVQAAYEQYF. The CDR3 region has the DNA TGTGCCAGCAGCTTAGTGCAAGCCGCCTACGAGCAGTACTTC.

This clonotype was picked up a small number of times. V is TRBV14 and J is TRBJ2-7; 10 nucleotides agree with TRBD2. The V gene end was trimmed by 2 bases and the J gene end by 6 bases; junction bases not matched to a gene: 10. The CDR3 length is 16 residues. The germline gives CDR1 SGHDN, CDR2 FVKESK. CDR3 in DNA: TGTGCCAGCAGCCAATTCCTTAGCGGGGGGCTACGCGAGCAGTACTTC. Translating gives CASSQFLSGGLREQYF.

As regards this clonotype: An end of the junction does not agree with germline; a read error may underlie this. The V and J genes are TRBV20-1 and TRBJ1-6; TRBD1 matches at 10 bases. CDR1 and CDR2 from the germline V gene are DFQATT and SNEGSKA (reference sequence). There are 14 residues in the CDR3. In DNA form, the CDR3 reads TGCAGTGCCAGAGGGGACAGGGGTCGTCAACCCCTCCACTTT. Its protein product is CSARGDRGRQPLHF.

The gene calls are TRBV3-1 and TRBJ2-3; D is uncertain. Germline V CDR1 and CDR2: LGHDT, YNNKEL (reference sequence). The germline V and J ends were trimmed by 1 base and 6 bases, with 2 bases remaining between them. The CDR3 has 11 residues. The chain's CDR3 is CASSQADTQYF. CDR3 in DNA: TGTGCCAGCAGCCAAGCGGATACGCAGTATTTT.

V usage is TRBV30 and J usage is TRBJ2-4, with D perhaps matching TRBD1 (5 bases). The CDR3 contains 12 residues. The germline V gene has CDR1 GTSNPN and CDR2 SVGIG (reference sequence). V was clipped by 5 bases and J by 6 bases, with 11 bases between them. In DNA, the CDR3 is TGTGCCTGGGGGGCCGGCTTAAACATTCAGTACTTC. Translation: CAWGAGLNIQYF.

This clonotype was detected many times. This chain links TRBV4-1 with TRBJ2-2, with TRBD2 matching over 11 bases. V shed 0 bases, J shed 8 bases, and the junction held 8 bases outside the gene matches. The CDR3 has 17 amino acids. CDR1 is MGHRA, CDR2 YSYEKL, per germline. DNA of the CDR3: TGCGCCAGCAGCCAAGAGGCTAGCGGGGGGCCAGGAGGGGAGCTGTTTTTT. This sequence encodes CASSQEASGGPGGELFF.

This rearrangement joins TRBV10-2 to TRBJ2-5, with D perhaps matching TRBD1 or TRBD2 (6 bases each). The CDR3 loop spans 14 amino acids. V was trimmed by 6 bases and J by 5 bases, leaving 16 bases between them. Germline CDR1 and CDR2: WSHSY and SAAADI. CDR3 sequence (DNA): TGCGCCAGCAGACGGGGGCATCCCGGGGAGACCCAGTACTTC. Translating gives CASRRGHPGETQYF.

Regarding this clonotype: Its ends do not fully match the called genes, so a read error is possible. This chain uses TRBV3-1 with TRBJ1-1, with a tentative D call TRBD1 (6 bases). The CDR3 has 15 residues. The germline CDR1 and CDR2 sequences are LGHDT and YNNKEL (reference sequence). This CDR3 is CASSPHRVQNTEVFF. In DNA form, the CDR3 reads TGTGCCAGCAGCCCTCACAGGGTTCAGAACACTGAAGTTTTCTTT.

A few counts support this clonotype. This chain links TRBV7-8 with TRBJ2-5; weak D call: TRBD1 (6 bases). This CDR3 has 16 amino acids. The germline V and J ends were trimmed by 2 bases and 6 bases, with 19 bases remaining between them. Germline CDR1 is SGHVS and CDR2 is FQNEAQ. The CDR3 bases are TGTGCCAGCAGCTTACGGCAGTGGGGGACAATGAAGACCCAGTACTTC. It encodes CASSLRQWGTMKTQYF.

This clonotype was counted only a few times. The chain carries TRBV6-6 and TRBJ2-1; D uncertain. Trimming left V 10 bases short and J 0 bases short, with 7 bases between. The germline V gene has CDR1 MNHNY and CDR2 SVGAGI (reference sequence). This CDR3 spans 12 amino acids. CDR3 nucleotides: TGTGCCAACCAAAGCTCCTACAATGAGCAGTTCTTC. Protein sequence: CANQSSYNEQFF.

This clonotype was seen a handful of times. The chain carries TRBV12-3 or TRBV12-4 and TRBJ1-6; D remains ambiguous. Trimming removed 0 bases at V and 10 bases at J, with 10 bases between. CDR3 length: 14 residues. DNA for the CDR3: TGTGCCAGCAGTTTAGCCCCTGGCCGCTCACCCCTCCACTTT. Amino acid sequence: CASSLAPGRSPLHF.

This clonotype was counted a few times. The chain is built from TRBV3-1 and TRBJ1-3; TRBD1 might be the D (6 bases). This CDR3 comprises 17 residues. Germline lookup yields CDR1 LGHDT and CDR2 YNNKEL (reference sequence). The ends were cut back, 2 bases at V and 0 bases at J, with 14 bases in the middle. The CDR3 region is CASSQQGQPFSGNTIYF. CDR3 DNA sequence: TGTGCCAGCAGCCAACAGGGGCAGCCCTTCTCTGGAAACACCATATATTTT.

This clonotype was seen a few times. The V gene is TRBV18, the J gene TRBJ2-5, with D possibly TRBD1 on 6 matching bases. The V and J ends lost 3 bases and 6 bases respectively, with 17 bases between them. The CDR3 contains 15 residues. The germline CDR1 and CDR2 sequences are KGHSH and LQKENI. The CDR3 nucleotides read TGTGCCAGCTCACCGCCGGGACAACCTGGGAAGACCCAGTACTTC. Protein: CASSPPGQPGKTQYF.

This chain connects TRBV27 to TRBJ1-5, with a tentative D call TRBD1 (5 bases). Trimming stripped 2 bases from V and 2 bases from J, with 10 bases between. CDR3 length equals 15 residues. Per the germline V gene, CDR1 is MNHEY and CDR2 is SMNVEV (reference sequence). The CDR3, as DNA: TGTGCCAGCAGTTTAGGGCCAGGGCGCAATCAGCCCCAGCATTTT. Translation: CASSLGPGRNQPQHF.

This clonotype was seen a handful of times. The J gene is TRBJ2-1, the V gene TRBV9; no firm D call. Germline assignment: CDR1 SGDLS and CDR2 YYNGEE. Between the trimmed V and J ends, which lost 0 bases and 4 bases, there was a span of 11 bases. This CDR3 comprises 15 residues. The CDR3 spells CASSVDPGAYNEQFF. The DNA of the CDR3 is TGTGCCAGCAGCGTAGATCCAGGCGCATACAATGAGCAGTTCTTC.

The chain recombines TRBV19 with TRBJ1-5, with 8 positions matching TRBD1. V was clipped by 4 bases and J by 7 bases; unmatched bases: 6. CDR1 and CDR2 from the germline V gene are LNHDA and SQIVND (reference sequence). CDR3 length equals 14 residues. CDR3 nucleotide sequence: TGTGCCAGTAGTACCGGACAGGGAGGGCAGCCCCAGCATTTT. Translating it yields CASSTGQGGQPQHF.

V and J are TRBV3-1 and TRBJ1-6; possibly TRBD1 for D (5 bases). CDR1 is LGHDT, CDR2 YNNKEL, per germline (reference sequence). This CDR3 spans 13 amino acids. The V gene lost 5 bases and the J gene lost 9 bases, with 11 bases spanning the gap. CDR3 protein: CASSYGGISPLHF. In DNA form, the CDR3 reads TGTGCCAGCAGCTACGGGGGTATTTCACCCCTCCACTTT.

CDR3: CASSPPPGEETQYF. DNA of the CDR3: TGTGCCAGCTCACCCCCGCCAGGAGAAGAGACCCAGTACTTC. The J gene is TRBJ2-5, the V gene TRBV18; D remains unclear. Trimming removed 3 bases at V and 3 bases at J, with 11 bases between. The CDR3 is made up of 14 amino acids. In germline, CDR1 is KGHSH, CDR2 LQKENI.